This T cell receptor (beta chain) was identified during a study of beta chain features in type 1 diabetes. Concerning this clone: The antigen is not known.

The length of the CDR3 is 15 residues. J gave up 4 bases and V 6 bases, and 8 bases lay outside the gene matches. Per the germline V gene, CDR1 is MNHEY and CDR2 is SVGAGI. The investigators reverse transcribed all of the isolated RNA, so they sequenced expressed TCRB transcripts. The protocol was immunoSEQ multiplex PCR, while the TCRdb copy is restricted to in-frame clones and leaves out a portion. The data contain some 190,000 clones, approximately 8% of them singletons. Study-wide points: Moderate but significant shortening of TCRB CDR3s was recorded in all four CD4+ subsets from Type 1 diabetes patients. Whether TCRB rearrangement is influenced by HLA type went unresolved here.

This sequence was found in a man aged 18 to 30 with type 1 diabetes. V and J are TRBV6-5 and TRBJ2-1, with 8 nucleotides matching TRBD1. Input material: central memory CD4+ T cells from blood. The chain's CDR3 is CASRPTGVGYNEQFF. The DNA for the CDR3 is TGTGCCAGCAGACCGACAGGGGTCGGGTACAATGAGCAGTTCTTC.